This T cell receptor (beta chain) was captured by sequencing in a study of shared clonotypes between healthy human individuals. V lost 0 bases to trimming and J lost 1 base, with 13 bases between them. The length of the CDR3 is 16 residues. CDR1 and CDR2 (germline): GTSNPN, SVGIG (reference sequence). Positive CCR7 selection of CD45RO-negative cells yielded the naive CD8 cells, and terminally differentiated effector memory CD45RA+ cells were excluded. Recent acute infections and vaccinations were absent in the healthy HIV-negative adult donors. Running of the assay took place at deep level. Using immunoSEQ multiplex PCR, the repertoire was profiled, and TCRdb retains in-frame clones only, with some absent. Found here are roughly 2,000,000 clones, roughly 93% of them singletons; the top ten hold under 2%.

The receptor was isolated from a man younger than 30 in good health. Some clones in this sample may be carry-over from other donors' samples. Sample: naive CD8+ T cells from PBMCs. The gene calls are TRBV30 and TRBJ1-5; D is ambiguous. CDR3 protein: CAWSVRGGISNQPQHF. The DNA for the CDR3 is TGTGCCTGGAGTGTACGGGGAGGGATCAGCAATCAGCCCCAGCATTTT.